The 25 T cell receptor beta chains below were found in one sample sequenced in a study of blood T cells in healthy people across ages. A J-beta primer mix and a sample-barcoded 5' primer were used in a second PCR of about 7 to 12 cycles. TCRdb recomputed calls from the 5' RACE reads with MiXCR, one row per CDR3 protein. The sample carries roughly 1.6 million distinct CDR3 sequences, 30% to 40% recorded once. Material: blood. Every receptor here comes from a woman in her twenties or thirties in good health.

CDR3 coding DNA: TGTGCCAGCAGCCCCCTGGGACTAGCGGGGTCTATCTCCTACAATGAGCAGTTCTTC. Translating it yields CASSPLGLAGSISYNEQFF. The chain is built from TRBV7-7 and TRBJ2-1; 13 bases map to TRBD2. The CDR3 sequence is 19 residues long. V was clipped by 5 bases and J by 0 bases; unmatched bases: 10. From germline, CDR1 is SSHAT and CDR2 FNYEAQ (reference sequence).

About this clonotype itself: An end of the junction does not agree with germline; a read error may underlie this. This chain uses TRBV13 with TRBJ2-1; the D gene is possibly TRBD1 (5 bases). The CDR3 covers 14 residues. CDR1 is PRHDT, CDR2 FYEKMQ, per germline (reference sequence). The CDR3 reads CASTLGQGYNKQFF. As DNA, the CDR3 is TGTGCCAGCACCCTCGGCCAGGGATACAATAAGCAGTTCTTC.

This clonotype was seen more than once but under ten times. V usage is TRBV9 and J usage is TRBJ2-3; TRBD2 agrees at 10 bases. Germline CDR1 is SGDLS and CDR2 is YYNGEE. Unmatched junction bases numbered 6, after V lost 4 bases and J lost 4 bases. The CDR3 length is 15 residues. Here the CDR3 DNA reads TGTGCCAGCAGCTCCCCAGCGGGAGGGGCAGATACGCAGTATTTT. Translating gives CASSSPAGGADTQYF.

J is TRBJ2-3 and V is TRBV6-1; unclear D gene. The germline CDR1 and CDR2 sequences are MNHNS and SASEGT. The V and J ends lost 6 bases and 1 base respectively, with 11 bases between them. The CDR3 is 14 residues long. DNA for the CDR3: TGTGCCAGCAGCGAACTGTTACGCACAGATACGCAGTATTTT. It is translated as CASSELLRTDTQYF.

This clonotype was detected only a few times. The chain joins TRBV5-1 to TRBJ1-2; D is perhaps TRBD1 (5 bases). Germline CDR1 reads SGHRS; CDR2 reads YFSETQ. The CDR3 spans 13 residues. V was trimmed by 4 bases and J by 10 bases, leaving 17 bases between them. For the CDR3, the DNA is TGCGCCAGCAGCGTGGTTGGGACGTCGGACTACACCTTC. This encodes CASSVVGTSDYTF.

The genes are TRBV12-3 or TRBV12-4 and TRBJ1-2; 7 nucleotides align to TRBD1. The CDR3 has 15 residues. The V segment lost 6 bases and the J segment 4 bases; nucleotides outside the gene matches: 11. The CDR3 nucleotides read TGTGCCAGCAGCCCCGGAGGAGGGGGCCTCTATGGCTACACCTTC. It codes for CASSPGGGGLYGYTF.

V and J are TRBV7-6 and TRBJ2-3, with 10 positions matching TRBD2. The trim removed 5 bases at V and 9 bases at J, leaving 8 bases unmatched. The CDR3 covers 14 residues. CDR1 and CDR2 (germline): SGHVS, FNYEAQ. CDR3 bases: TGTGCCAGCAGCACCAGCGGGGGGGCCGGCACGCAGTATTTT. As protein: CASSTSGGAGTQYF. Full variable domain (remainder filled in from reference TRBV7-6 and TRBJ2-3): GAGVSQSPRYKVTKRGQDVALRCDPISGHVSLYWYRQALGQGPEFLTYFNYEAQQDKSGLPNDRFSAERPEGSISTLTIQRTEQRDSAMYRCASSTSGGAGTQYFGPGTRLTVL.

This clonotype was seen a few times. The chain combines TRBV7-2 with TRBJ2-1; 7 bases are a match to TRBD2. J was trimmed by 0 bases and V by 5 bases; bases with no gene match: 7. This CDR3 comprises 16 residues. The germline gives CDR1 SGHTA, CDR2 FQGNSA. CDR3 nucleotide sequence: TGTGCCAGCAGCCCCCTAGCGGTGAGCTCCTACAATGAGCAGTTCTTC. Amino acids: CASSPLAVSSYNEQFF.

The V call is TRBV20-1, the J call TRBJ2-2, with D perhaps being TRBD1 or TRBD2 (6 bases each). The germline V and J ends were trimmed by 7 bases and 3 bases, with 9 bases remaining between them. From germline, CDR1 is DFQATT and CDR2 SNEGSKA (reference sequence). This CDR3 is 12 amino acids long. For the CDR3, the DNA is TGCAGTGAACGGGGGCACACCGGGGAGCTGTTTTTT. Translating it yields CSERGHTGELFF.

The V gene is TRBV20-1, the J gene TRBJ2-5; 7 nucleotides align to TRBD2. V lost 5 bases and J lost 5; bases outside the gene matches: 14. The CDR3 covers 15 residues. Germline assignment: CDR1 DFQATT and CDR2 SNEGSKA (reference sequence). CDR3 sequence (DNA): TGCAGTGCTCTGACTGGGTCGGGAGGCCCTGAGACCCAGTACTTC. This codes for CSALTGSGGPETQYF.

Remarks on this clonotype: One junction end disagrees with the germline gene, perhaps due to a read error. The V gene is TRBV4-1, the J gene TRBJ2-1, with 7 positions matching TRBD2. This CDR3 spans 13 amino acids. Germline CDR1 and CDR2: MGHRA and YSYEKL. CDR3 region: CASSQGTRGEHFF. The CDR3 bases are TGCGCCAGCAGCCAAGGGACTAGAGGGGAGCATTTCTTC.

The V and J genes are TRBV20-1 and TRBJ2-3, with a weak D call TRBD2 (5 bases). The CDR3 sequence is 15 residues long. V shed 3 bases and J shed 6 bases, with 19 bases lying between them. CDR1 DFQATT and CDR2 SNEGSKA come from the germline V gene (reference sequence). Here the CDR3 reads CSASSDTLAADTQYF. CDR3 coding DNA: TGCAGTGCTAGTAGTGACACCCTAGCTGCCGATACGCAGTATTTT.

This chain links TRBV6-6 with TRBJ2-7; D possibly uses TRBD1 or TRBD2 (6 bases each). V shed 8 bases and J shed 6 bases, with 11 bases lying between them. In germline, CDR1 is MNHNY, CDR2 SVGAGI (reference sequence). The CDR3 runs 11 residues. The CDR3 region is CASGGGSEQYF. In nucleotides, the CDR3 is TGTGCCAGCGGAGGGGGGAGCGAGCAGTACTTC.

This clonotype has a handful of counts. The J gene is TRBJ1-2, the V gene TRBV7-9, with unresolved D. CDR3 size: 12 residues. V shed 3 bases and J shed 8 bases, with 10 bases lying between them. The germline V gene has CDR1 SEHNR and CDR2 FQNEAQ (reference sequence). CDR3 coding DNA: TGTGCCAGCAGCTTCAGCCAAAACGGCTACACCTTC. Its protein is CASSFSQNGYTF.

This rearrangement joins TRBV11-2 to TRBJ1-2; TRBD1 matches at 8 bases. V lost 8 bases to trimming and J lost 0 bases; unmatched junction nucleotides: 11. The germline V gene encodes CDR1 SGHAT and CDR2 FQNNGV. The CDR3 contains 16 residues. DNA for the CDR3: TGTGCCAGCGGCCAGGGACAGGAGACCTCTAACTATGGCTACACCTTC. Protein sequence: CASGQGQETSNYGYTF.

This clonotype has just a few counts. The junction does not match germline at one end; this may be a read error. The V and J genes are TRBV20-1 and TRBJ1-1; unclear D gene. The assigned J gene may be wrong: the sequence end matches TRBJ1-6 better. The CDR3 loop spans 15 amino acids. Germline V gives CDR1 DFQATT, CDR2 SNEGSKA (reference sequence). CDR3: CSASEKRTVNSPLHF. The CDR3 coding sequence is TGCAGTGCTAGTGAAAAGCGGACGGTCAATTCGCCCCTCCACTTT.

This clonotype was found a few times. The chain carries TRBV5-1 and TRBJ2-7; perhaps TRBD2 as D (6 bases). Germline CDR1 and CDR2: SGHRS and YFSETQ. Trimming cost V 0 bases and J 2 bases, with 9 bases left between them. The CDR3 is 14 residues long. The CDR3 DNA is TGCGCCAGCAGCTTGGGGACTAACGCCTACGAGCAGTACTTC. The encoded protein is CASSLGTNAYEQYF.

The CDR3 sequence: CASSQTSGALYNEQFF. The CDR3 bases are TGTGCCAGCAGTCAAACTAGCGGGGCCCTCTACAATGAGCAGTTCTTC. The chain uses TRBV6-4 and TRBJ2-1; 10 positions match TRBD2. CDR1 is MRHNA, CDR2 SNTAGT, per germline. J gave up 3 bases and V 5 bases, and 7 bases lay outside the gene matches. The CDR3 sequence is 16 residues long.

This clonotype was recorded at least ten times. V usage is TRBV29-1 and J usage is TRBJ2-3, with 7 bases aligning to TRBD1. From germline, CDR1 is SQVTM and CDR2 ANQGSEA. Trimming took 6 bases from V and 1 from J; bases not matched to a gene: 4. CDR3 length: 13 amino acids. CDR3 sequence (DNA): TGCAGCGTACTGACAGGGCGCACAGATACGCAGTATTTT. Translation: CSVLTGRTDTQYF.

The chain uses TRBV10-3 and TRBJ1-2, with TRBD1 matching 8 bases. V dropped 0 bases and J dropped 8; count of bases not matched to a gene: 5. CDR1 and CDR2 (germline): ENHRY, SYGVKD. The CDR3 runs 14 residues. The CDR3 DNA reads TGTGCCATCAGTGAGTCGGGACAGGCCGGAGGCTACACCTTC. This codes for CAISESGQAGGYTF.

The chain joins TRBV28 to TRBJ1-4; the D is unclear. V was shortened by 6 bases and J by 7 bases, with 9 bases between the two germline ends. CDR1 and CDR2 (germline): MDHEN, SYDVKM. This CDR3 comprises 12 residues. CDR3 bases: TGTGCCAGCAGCCAACTTACTGAAAAACTGTTTTTT. This codes for CASSQLTEKLFF.

This clonotype is a singleton in its sample. The CDR3 DNA is TGTGCCACCAGCAGAGATTTGGAGGTTGGGGAGACCCAGTACTTC. Protein product: CATSRDLEVGETQYF. The chain carries TRBV15 and TRBJ2-5, with D possibly being TRBD2 (5 bases). Trimming shortened V by 0 bases and J by 5 bases, and 13 bases separated the two germline ends. Germline loops: CDR1 LNHNV, CDR2 YYDKDF (reference sequence). There are 15 residues in the CDR3. The full variable domain, with the rest looked up from reference TRBV15 and TRBJ2-5, is DAMVIQNPRYQVTQFGKPVTLSCSQTLNHNVMYWYQQKSSQAPKLLFHYYDKDFNNEADTPDNFQSRRPNTSFCFLDIRSPGLGDTAMYLCATSRDLEVGETQYFGPGTRLLVL.

This clonotype was seen only a few times. The chain couples TRBV20-1 to TRBJ2-3; perhaps TRBD2 as D (6 bases). V shed 6 bases and J shed 2 bases, with 18 bases lying between them. The germline CDR1 and CDR2 sequences are DFQATT and SNEGSKA (reference sequence). The CDR3 loop spans 15 amino acids. The CDR3 DNA is TGCAGTGCCTGGAGGTCGGGAGACGTCACAGATACGCAGTATTTT. This sequence encodes CSAWRSGDVTDTQYF.

About this clonotype itself: One junction end does not reproduce the germline sequence, and a read error may be involved. The chain couples TRBV5-5 to TRBJ2-5, with D unclear. The CDR3 covers 14 residues. CDR1 and CDR2 (germline): SGHKS, YYEKEE (reference sequence). In DNA, the CDR3 is TGTGCCAGCAGCTTGATGGGAAACCAAGAGACCCAGTACTTT. Its translation: CASSLMGNQETQYF.

The CDR3 region has the DNA TGTGCCAGCAGCACCCGGGGGCAAGCGTACCAAGAGACCCAGTACTTC. Residues: CASSTRGQAYQETQYF. V and J are TRBV7-8 and TRBJ2-5; D is possibly TRBD1 or TRBD2 (6 bases each). CDR1 and CDR2 (germline): SGHVS, FQNEAQ. The CDR3 length is 16 residues. The germline V and J ends were trimmed by 5 bases and 0 bases, with 16 bases remaining between them. Full variable domain (rest looked up from reference TRBV7-8 and TRBJ2-5): GAGVSQSPRYKVAKRGQDVALRCDPISGHVSLFWYQQALGQGPEFLTYFQNEAQLDKSGLPSDRFFAERPEGSVSTLKIQRTQQEDSAVYLCASSTRGQAYQETQYFGPGTRLLVL.